The 9 T cell receptor beta chains given below trace back to one sample, sequenced in a study of PD-L1 blockade in urothelial cancer. Profiling relied on immunoSEQ multiplex PCR, and the TCRdb table lists in-frame clones only, not all of them. Here the sample spans 70,000 to 85,000 clones, around four fifths being singletons. The sequencing used PBMCs, collected around atezolizumab (anti-PD-L1) treatment. Every receptor here comes from a man between 65 and 79 years old with urothelial cancer.

V is TRBV10-1 and J is TRBJ2-1; D ambiguous. Per the germline V gene, CDR1 is WNHNN and CDR2 is SYGVQD (reference sequence). V lost 6 bases, J lost 8 bases, and 17 bases lay in between. There are 14 residues in the CDR3. CDR3 in amino acids: CASREVVVSDEQFF. As DNA, the CDR3 is TGCGCCAGCAGAGAAGTGGTCGTGAGCGATGAGCAGTTCTTC.

The table lists this clone with a few counts. The chain recombines TRBV7-6 with TRBJ2-3, with a tentative D call TRBD1 (6 bases). The CDR3 spans 13 residues. Germline V gene sequence: CDR1 SGHVS, CDR2 FNYEAQ. V was clipped by 5 bases and J by 4 bases, with 10 bases between them. CDR3 bases: TGTGCCAGCAGCCTTACAGGGTCAGATACGCAGTATTTT. It encodes CASSLTGSDTQYF.

The chain recombines TRBV5-4 with TRBJ2-3; 13 bases agree with TRBD2. CDR1 is SGHNT and CDR2 is YYREEE in the germline V gene (reference sequence). This CDR3 comprises 16 residues. V shed 4 bases, J shed 5 bases, and the junction held 7 bases outside the gene matches. The DNA of the CDR3 is TGTGCCAGCAGCCCTCGGACTAGCGGGAGCCGAGATACGCAGTATTTT. Residues: CASSPRTSGSRDTQYF.

The chain links TRBV6-5 to TRBJ1-5; 7 nucleotides agree with TRBD1. CDR1 is MNHEY, CDR2 SVGAGI, per germline. The CDR3 spans 15 residues. V lost 2 bases to trimming and J lost 6 bases; unmatched junction nucleotides: 7. The CDR3: CASSYTGERSQPQHF. In DNA form, the CDR3 reads TGTGCCAGCAGTTACACAGGGGAGAGAAGTCAGCCCCAGCATTTT.

This clone was seen only a few times. The chain has TRBV7-2 and TRBJ2-2; 8 bases match TRBD1. The V gene end was trimmed by 5 bases and the J gene end by 5 bases; junction bases not matched to a gene: 4. Germline CDR1 SGHTA, CDR2 FQGNSA. CDR3 length: 14 amino acids. CDR3 sequence: CASSRTGFTGELFF. The CDR3 DNA reads as TGTGCCAGCAGCCGGACAGGGTTTACCGGGGAGCTGTTTTTT.

The chain couples TRBV14 to TRBJ2-2, with 9 nucleotides matching TRBD1. The CDR3 has 17 amino acids. The J segment lost 2 bases and the V segment lost 4 bases, leaving 8 bases of the junction unmatched. CDR1 SGHDN and CDR2 FVKESK come from the germline V gene. CDR3 in amino acids: CASSRQGVTLNTGELFF. In nucleotides, the CDR3 is TGTGCCAGCAGCCGACAGGGGGTTACCTTAAACACCGGGGAGCTGTTTTTT.

This clone was observed a few times. This rearrangement joins TRBV19 to TRBJ2-7; the D gene is possibly TRBD1 (6 bases). Trimming shortened V by 3 bases and J by 6 bases, and 15 bases separated the two germline ends. The CDR3 length is 14 residues. Germline values: CDR1 LNHDA, CDR2 SQIVND (reference sequence). The CDR3 region is CASSITTGPGEQYF. Here the CDR3 DNA reads TGTGCCAGTAGTATTACCACAGGGCCTGGCGAGCAGTACTTC.

The count of this clone is one. The V and J genes are TRBV19 and TRBJ2-1; a weak D match, TRBD2 (6 bases). V was shortened by 3 bases and J by 6 bases, with 9 bases between the two germline ends. The germline V gene has CDR1 LNHDA and CDR2 SQIVND (reference sequence). The CDR3 loop spans 13 amino acids. CDR3 sequence (DNA): TGTGCCAGTAGTATGTCCGGGAGCAATGAGCAGTTCTTC. Translating it yields CASSMSGSNEQFF.

The rearrangement joins TRBV15 to TRBJ2-3; TRBD2 matches 12 bases. Germline-derived CDR1 and CDR2 are LNHNV and YYDKDF (reference sequence). The ends lost 4 bases at V and 5 bases at J; junction bases unmatched: 7. The CDR3 is 16 residues long. The CDR3 DNA follows: TGTGCCACCAGCACCACGACTAGCGGGAGCCGAGATACGCAGTATTTT. Amino acid sequence: CATSTTTSGSRDTQYF.